This TCR beta chain was captured in a study of blood T cell repertoires in COVID-19. In the study overall: Italy, Spain and the United States were the sources of the convalescent and acute COVID-19 samples. T cells, B-cell-depleted T cells, or PBMCs provided the cDNA or gDNA that served as material.

Authors' analysis steps: Nucleated cell number was recorded as an estimate derived from reference gene primer amplification. Produced via immunoSEQ multiplex PCR; TCRdb's table is partial and in-frame only. That table supplies the V and J calls and clone size; D and trimming were determined from the DNA. The sample comprises more than 15,000 clones, roughly 82% of which are singletons, and roughly a fifth rests with the top ten. After removal of 3 bases from V and 0 bases from J, the junction contained 16 bases not matched to a gene. Germline V CDR1 and CDR2: MDHEN, SYDVKM. The CDR3 runs to 20 residues.

This receptor was obtained from a man of 80 years or more with active COVID-19. The V and J genes are TRBV28 and TRBJ2-4, with 8 bases matching TRBD1. Sequencing used peripheral blood. CDR3 sequence (DNA): TGTGCCAGCAGTTTGTCCGGGACAGGTTACTCCCCACTAGCCAAAAACATTCAGTACTTC. It encodes CASSLSGTGYSPLAKNIQYF.